This T cell receptor beta chain was sequenced in a study of blood T cell repertoires in COVID-19. About the research overall: Sites in the United States, Italy and Spain provided acute and convalescent COVID-19 samples. Nucleic acid was either cDNA or gDNA, and it came from T cells, B-cell-depleted T cells, or PBMCs.

As originally analysed: Estimation of nucleated cell counts relied on the amplification of reference gene primers. Repertoires were generated with immunoSEQ multiplex PCR, while TCRdb's copy carries only in-frame clones and drops some. The V and J calls and clone size were taken over from that table, and D and trimming were inferred from the DNA. This sample has more than 6,000 clones; 75% to 90% occur once, and the top ten carry roughly a tenth. CDR1 and CDR2 from the germline V gene are SNHLY and FYNNEI. This CDR3 comprises 12 residues. Deletions cut 7 bases from V and 1 base from J, with 7 bases between.

The genes are TRBV2 and TRBJ1-1; D ambiguous. This TCR came from a human donor with active COVID-19. The donor label of this sample is uncertain. Sequences were obtained from peripheral blood. CDR3 in DNA: TGTGCCAGCACCTATCAGAACACTGAAGCTTTCTTT. Its protein product is CASTYQNTEAFF.